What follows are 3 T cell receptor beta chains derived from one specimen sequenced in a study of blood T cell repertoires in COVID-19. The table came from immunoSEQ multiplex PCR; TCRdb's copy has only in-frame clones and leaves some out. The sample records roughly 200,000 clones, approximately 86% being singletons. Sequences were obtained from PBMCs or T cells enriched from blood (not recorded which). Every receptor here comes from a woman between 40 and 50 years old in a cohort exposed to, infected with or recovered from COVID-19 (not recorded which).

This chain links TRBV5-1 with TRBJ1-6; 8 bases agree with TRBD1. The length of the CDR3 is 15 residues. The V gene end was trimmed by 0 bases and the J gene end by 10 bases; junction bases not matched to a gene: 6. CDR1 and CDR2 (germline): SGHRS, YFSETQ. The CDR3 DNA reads TGCGCCAGCAGCTTGGAAGACAGGGGATGGTCACCCCTCCACTTT. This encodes CASSLEDRGWSPLHF.

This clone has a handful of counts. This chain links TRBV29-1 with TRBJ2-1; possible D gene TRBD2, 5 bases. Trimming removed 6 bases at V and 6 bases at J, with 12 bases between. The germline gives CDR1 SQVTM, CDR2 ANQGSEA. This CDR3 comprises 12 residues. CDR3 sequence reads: CSVTRDLNEQFF. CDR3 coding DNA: TGCAGCGTAACCCGGGATCTCAATGAGCAGTTCTTC.

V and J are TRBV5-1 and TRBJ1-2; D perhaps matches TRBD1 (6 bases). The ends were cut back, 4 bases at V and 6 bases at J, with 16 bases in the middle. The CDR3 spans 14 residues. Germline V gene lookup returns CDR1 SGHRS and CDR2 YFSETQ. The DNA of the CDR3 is TGCGCCAGCAGCCGGGGACAACTTGAGGATGGCTACACCTTC. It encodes CASSRGQLEDGYTF.